Listed here is a single T cell receptor beta chain. Its antigen is unknown. Per-base qualities were not stored, and no clone one base away is much larger. This record comes from a study of CD8 T cells in Susac syndrome (dated by TCRdb to the late 2010s). Some background on the complete study: Repertoire sequencing was used to test whether CD8+ T cell activation and differentiation in Susac syndrome was antigen driven. CD8+ T cell repertoire clonality was compared between some 12 healthy donors, some 14 Susac syndrome patients and 15 or so multiple sclerosis patients. Summary of the overall study and its limitations: The number of individuals in the TCR sequencing and HLA analysis was recognized as being relatively small.

CDR1 and CDR2 are drawn from the germline V gene (reference sequence): DFQATT, SNEGSKA. The germline ends are 12 bases apart after V is trimmed by 5 bases and J by 7 bases. Taken from cysteine to phenylalanine, the CDR3 has 12 residues. CDR3 DNA is the only sequence kept; it has 36 bases, read in frame from the first base. Peripheral blood CD8+ and CD4+ T cells from healthy donors, Susac syndrome patients and multiple sclerosis patients were profiled using high-throughput TCR beta sequencing. Treatment-naive patients with stable or active relapsing-remitting disease fulfilling revised McDonald criteria were used as multiple sclerosis controls. Bulk CD8+ and CD4+ T cells were purified by magnetic negative isolation, while CD8+ TEMRA cells were enriched using FACS. Blood was drawn into EDTA tubes, processed within 24 hours, and PBMCs were isolated by density gradient centrifugation. PBMCs intended for TCR sequencing were cryopreserved in liquid nitrogen and were subsequently thawed in a 37 degrees C water bath. The sorted or isolated CD4+, CD8+ and CD8+ TEMRA cells had a purity of 90% or higher.

RNA was extracted with the RNeasy kit and about 0.5 to 1 ug was reverse transcribed using random hexamers. The immunoSEQ multiplex PCR assay, covering 54 Vbeta and 13 Jbeta segments, was used to amplify TCR beta CDR3 regions. PCR amplification bias was corrected by using a synthetic template baseline for primer optimization and computational correction. The study's processing was this. Only productive sequences were kept, with reads annotated to V, D and J genes according to IMGT and analyzed in immunoSEQ Analyzer. To calculate clonality, Shannon entropy was normalized by log2 of the number of productive unique sequences and then subtracted from one. Public and private clones were assessed among the 100 most prevalent clones of each patient and control. Susac-specific clones were defined as absent from healthy and MS cohorts, around 980 published viral clones and other ImmuneACCESS disease sequences. TCRdb took the public reads, trimmed them with fastp at Q25, ran MiXCR for clone calling and kept in-frame beta chains. Rows matching on CDR3 protein sequence are summarized as one entry with the most common DNA and genes. The V and J calls here are based on TCRdb, not the publication. The sample table contains about 300,000 distinct CDR3 sequences; only one count was recorded for around 89% of them. The ten top clones hold 0.18% of the sample.

Material: CD8+ T cells from PBMCs. The rearranged segments are TRBV20-1 and TRBJ2-1; perhaps TRBD2 is the D gene, with 5 bases matching. This sequence originates from a human donor with multiple sclerosis. CDR3 loop: CSAGVRENEQFF. The DNA sequence follows: TGCAGTGCTGGGGTGAGGGAGAATGAGCAGTTCTTC.